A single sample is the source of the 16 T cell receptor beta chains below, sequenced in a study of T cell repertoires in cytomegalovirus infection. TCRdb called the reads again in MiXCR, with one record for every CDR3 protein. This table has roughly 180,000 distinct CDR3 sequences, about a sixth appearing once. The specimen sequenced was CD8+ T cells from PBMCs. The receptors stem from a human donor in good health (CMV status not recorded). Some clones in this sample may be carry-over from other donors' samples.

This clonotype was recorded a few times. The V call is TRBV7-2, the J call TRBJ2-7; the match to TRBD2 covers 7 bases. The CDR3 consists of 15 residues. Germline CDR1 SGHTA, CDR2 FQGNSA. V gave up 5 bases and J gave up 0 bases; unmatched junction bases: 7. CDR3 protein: CASSLWRGSSYEQYF. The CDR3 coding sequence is TGTGCCAGCAGCCTCTGGCGGGGGAGCTCCTACGAGCAGTACTTC.

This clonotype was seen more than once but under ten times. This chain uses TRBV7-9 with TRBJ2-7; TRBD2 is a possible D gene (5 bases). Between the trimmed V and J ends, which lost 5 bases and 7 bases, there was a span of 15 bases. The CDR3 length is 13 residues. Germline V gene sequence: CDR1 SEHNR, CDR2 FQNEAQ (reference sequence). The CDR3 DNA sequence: TGTGCCAGCAGCCCCGCCGGAACGGGGGAGCAGTACTTC. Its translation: CASSPAGTGEQYF.

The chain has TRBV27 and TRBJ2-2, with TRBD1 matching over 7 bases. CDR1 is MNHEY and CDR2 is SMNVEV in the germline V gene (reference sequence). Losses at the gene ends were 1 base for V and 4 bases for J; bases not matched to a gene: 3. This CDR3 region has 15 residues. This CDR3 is CASSLWAGGTGELFF. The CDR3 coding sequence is TGTGCCAGCAGTTTATGGGCAGGGGGCACCGGGGAGCTGTTTTTT.

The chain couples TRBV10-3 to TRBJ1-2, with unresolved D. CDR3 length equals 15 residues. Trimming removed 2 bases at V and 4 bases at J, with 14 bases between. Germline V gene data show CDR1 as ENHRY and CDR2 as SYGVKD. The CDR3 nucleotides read TGTGCCATCAGTGAGGTAGAGGTTGTTACCTATGGCTACACCTTC. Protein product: CAISEVEVVTYGYTF.

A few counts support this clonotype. CDR3 amino acids: CASSLRTHSPLHF. In DNA, the CDR3 is TGTGCCAGCAGTTTAAGGACCCATTCACCCCTCCACTTT. The chain employs TRBV12-3 or TRBV12-4 and TRBJ1-6; no definite D call. The CDR3 extends over 13 amino acids. With 2 bases removed from V and 8 bases from J, the gap between germline ends came to 7 bases.

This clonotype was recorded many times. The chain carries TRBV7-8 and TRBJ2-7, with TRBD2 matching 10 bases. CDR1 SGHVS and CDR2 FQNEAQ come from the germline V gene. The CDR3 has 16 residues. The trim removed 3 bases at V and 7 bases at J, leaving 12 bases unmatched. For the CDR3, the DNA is TGTGCCAGCAGCTTGGGTGCTAGCGGGGGCCCGTGGGAGCAGTACTTC. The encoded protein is CASSLGASGGPWEQYF.

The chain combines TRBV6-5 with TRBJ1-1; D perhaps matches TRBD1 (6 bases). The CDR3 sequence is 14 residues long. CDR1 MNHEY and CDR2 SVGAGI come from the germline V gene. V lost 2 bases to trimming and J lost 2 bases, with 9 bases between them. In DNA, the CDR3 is TGTGCCAGCAGTTACCCAGGGGACAACACTGAAGCTTTCTTT. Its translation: CASSYPGDNTEAFF.

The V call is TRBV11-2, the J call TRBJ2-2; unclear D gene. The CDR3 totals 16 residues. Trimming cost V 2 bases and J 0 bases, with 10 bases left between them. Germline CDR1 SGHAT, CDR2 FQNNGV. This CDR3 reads CASSLNPASNTGELFF. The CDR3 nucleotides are TGTGCCAGCAGCTTAAACCCAGCGTCGAACACCGGGGAGCTGTTTTTT. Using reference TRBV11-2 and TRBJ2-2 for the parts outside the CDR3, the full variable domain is EAGVAQSPRYKIIEKRQSVAFWCNPISGHATLYWYQQILGQGPKLLIQFQNNGVVDDSQLPKDRFSAERLKGVDSTLKIQPAKLEDSAVYLCASSLNPASNTGELFFGEGSRLTVL.

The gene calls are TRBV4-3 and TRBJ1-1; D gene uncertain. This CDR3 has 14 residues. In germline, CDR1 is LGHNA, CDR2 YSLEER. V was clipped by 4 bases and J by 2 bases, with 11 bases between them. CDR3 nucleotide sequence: TGCGCCAGCAGCCCAACCCGGGGTAACACTGAAGCTTTCTTT. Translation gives CASSPTRGNTEAFF.

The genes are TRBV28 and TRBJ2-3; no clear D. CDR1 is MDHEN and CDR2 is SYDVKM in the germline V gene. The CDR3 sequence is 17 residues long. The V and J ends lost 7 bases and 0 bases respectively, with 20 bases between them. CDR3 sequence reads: CASTTPRGKRSTDTQYF. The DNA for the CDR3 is TGTGCCAGCACCACTCCGCGTGGGAAAAGGAGCACAGATACGCAGTATTTT. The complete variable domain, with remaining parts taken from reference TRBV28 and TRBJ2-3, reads DVKVTQSSRYLVKRTGEKVFLECVQDMDHENMFWYRQDPGLGLRLIYFSYDVKMKEKGDIPEGYSVSREKKERFSLILESASTNQTSMYLCASTTPRGKRSTDTQYFGPGTRLTVL.

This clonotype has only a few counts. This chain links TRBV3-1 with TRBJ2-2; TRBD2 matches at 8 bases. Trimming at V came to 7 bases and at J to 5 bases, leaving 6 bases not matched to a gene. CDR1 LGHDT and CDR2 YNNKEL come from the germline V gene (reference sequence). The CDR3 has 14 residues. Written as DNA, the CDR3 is TGTGCCAGCACCCCCCCGGGGGGGACCGGGGAGCTGTTTTTT. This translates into CASTPPGGTGELFF.

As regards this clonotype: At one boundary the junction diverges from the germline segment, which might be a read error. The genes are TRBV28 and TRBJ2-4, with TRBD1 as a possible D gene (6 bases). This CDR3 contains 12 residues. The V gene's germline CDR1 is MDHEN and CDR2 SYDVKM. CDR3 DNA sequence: TGTGCCAGCAGTGCTAGGGGGAACAGTCAGTACTTC. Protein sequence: CASSARGNSQYF.

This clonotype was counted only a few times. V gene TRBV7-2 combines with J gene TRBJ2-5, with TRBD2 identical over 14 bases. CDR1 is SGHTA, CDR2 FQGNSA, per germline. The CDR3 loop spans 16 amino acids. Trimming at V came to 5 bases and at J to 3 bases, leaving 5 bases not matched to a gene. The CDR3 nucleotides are TGTGCCAGCAGCCCGGGACTAGCGGGGGTAAAAGAGACCCAGTACTTC. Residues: CASSPGLAGVKETQYF.

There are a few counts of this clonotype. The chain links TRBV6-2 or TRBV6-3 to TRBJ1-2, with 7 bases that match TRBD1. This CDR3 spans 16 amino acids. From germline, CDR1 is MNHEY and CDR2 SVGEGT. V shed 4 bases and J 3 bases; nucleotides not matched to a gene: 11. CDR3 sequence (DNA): TGTGCCAGCAGTTCTCCCCGACAGGGAAGGGACTATGGCTACACCTTC. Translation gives CASSSPRQGRDYGYTF.

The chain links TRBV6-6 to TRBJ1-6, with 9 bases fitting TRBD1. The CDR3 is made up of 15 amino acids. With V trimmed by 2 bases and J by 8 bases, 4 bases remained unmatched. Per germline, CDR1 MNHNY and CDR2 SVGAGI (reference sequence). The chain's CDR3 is CASSYTGGGYSPLHF. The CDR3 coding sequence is TGTGCCAGCAGTTACACAGGGGGCGGTTATTCACCCCTCCACTTT.

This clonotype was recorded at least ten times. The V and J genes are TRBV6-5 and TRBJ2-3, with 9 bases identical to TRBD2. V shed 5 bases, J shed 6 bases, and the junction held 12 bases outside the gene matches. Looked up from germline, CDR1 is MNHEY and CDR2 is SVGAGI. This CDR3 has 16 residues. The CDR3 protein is CASSPGTSMPQDTQYF. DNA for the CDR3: TGTGCCAGCAGTCCCGGGACTAGCATGCCTCAGGATACGCAGTATTTT.